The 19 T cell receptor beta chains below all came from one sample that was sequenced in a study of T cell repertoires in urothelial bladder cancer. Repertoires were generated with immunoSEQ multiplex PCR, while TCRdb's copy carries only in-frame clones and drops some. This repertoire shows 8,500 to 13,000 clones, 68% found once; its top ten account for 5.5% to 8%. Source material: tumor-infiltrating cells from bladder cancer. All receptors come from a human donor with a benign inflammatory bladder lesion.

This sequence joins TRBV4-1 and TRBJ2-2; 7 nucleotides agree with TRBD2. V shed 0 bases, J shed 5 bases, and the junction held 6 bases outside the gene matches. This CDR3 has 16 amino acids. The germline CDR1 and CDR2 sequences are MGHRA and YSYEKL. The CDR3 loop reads CASSQEGGGLTGELFF. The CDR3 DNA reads TGCGCCAGCAGCCAAGAGGGCGGGGGATTAACCGGGGAGCTGTTTTTT.

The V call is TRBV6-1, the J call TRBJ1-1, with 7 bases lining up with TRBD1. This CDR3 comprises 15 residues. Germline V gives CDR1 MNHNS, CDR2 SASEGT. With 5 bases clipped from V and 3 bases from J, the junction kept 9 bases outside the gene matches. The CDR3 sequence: CASSRIPQGDTEAFF. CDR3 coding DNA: TGTGCCAGCAGTCGCATACCTCAGGGGGACACTGAAGCTTTCTTT.

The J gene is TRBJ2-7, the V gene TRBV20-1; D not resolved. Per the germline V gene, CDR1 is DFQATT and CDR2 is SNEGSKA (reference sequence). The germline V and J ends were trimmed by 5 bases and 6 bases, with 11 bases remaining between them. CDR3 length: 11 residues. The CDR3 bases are TGCAGTGCTCCGCTAGATATCGAGCAGTACTTC. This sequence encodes CSAPLDIEQYF.

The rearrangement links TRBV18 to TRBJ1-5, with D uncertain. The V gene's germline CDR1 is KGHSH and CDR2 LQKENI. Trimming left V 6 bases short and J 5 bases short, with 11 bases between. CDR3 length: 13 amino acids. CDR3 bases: TGTGCCAGCTCTCCTACCTGGGATCAGCCCCAGCATTTT. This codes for CASSPTWDQPQHF. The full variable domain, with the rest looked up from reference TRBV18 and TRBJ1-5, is NAGVMQNPRHLVRRRGQEARLRCSPMKGHSHVYWYRQLPEEGLKFMVYLQKENIIDESGMPKERFSAEFPKEGPSILRIQQVVRGDSAAYFCASSPTWDQPQHFGDGTRLSIL.

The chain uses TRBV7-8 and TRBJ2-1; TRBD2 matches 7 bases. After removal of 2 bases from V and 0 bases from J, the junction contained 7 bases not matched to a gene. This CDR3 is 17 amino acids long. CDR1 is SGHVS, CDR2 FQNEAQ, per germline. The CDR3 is CASSLTRGVSSYNEQFF. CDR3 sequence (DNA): TGTGCCAGCAGCTTAACTCGGGGGGTTAGCTCCTACAATGAGCAGTTCTTC. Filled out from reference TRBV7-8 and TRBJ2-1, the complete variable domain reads GAGVSQSPRYKVAKRGQDVALRCDPISGHVSLFWYQQALGQGPEFLTYFQNEAQLDKSGLPSDRFFAERPEGSVSTLKIQRTQQEDSAVYLCASSLTRGVSSYNEQFFGPGTRLTVL.

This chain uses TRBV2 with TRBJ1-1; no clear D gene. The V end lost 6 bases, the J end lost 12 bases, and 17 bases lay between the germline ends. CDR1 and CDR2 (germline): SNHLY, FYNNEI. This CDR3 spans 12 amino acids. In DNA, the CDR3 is TGTGCCAGCAGCGATGATAAGACGGCGCCTTTCTTT. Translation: CASSDDKTAPFF.

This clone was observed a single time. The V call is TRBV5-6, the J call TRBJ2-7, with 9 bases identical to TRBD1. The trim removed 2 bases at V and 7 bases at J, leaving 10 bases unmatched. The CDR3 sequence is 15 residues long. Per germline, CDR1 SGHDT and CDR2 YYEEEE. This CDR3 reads CASSLVPGTGNEQYF. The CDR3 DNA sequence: TGTGCCAGCAGCTTAGTCCCCGGGACAGGGAATGAGCAGTACTTC.

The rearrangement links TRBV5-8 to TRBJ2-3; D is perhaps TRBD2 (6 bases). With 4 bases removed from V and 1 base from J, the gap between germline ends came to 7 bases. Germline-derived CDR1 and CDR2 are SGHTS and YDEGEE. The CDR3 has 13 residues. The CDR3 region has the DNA TGTGCCAGCAGCCGGAGGGGCACAGATACGCAGTATTTT. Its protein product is CASSRRGTDTQYF.

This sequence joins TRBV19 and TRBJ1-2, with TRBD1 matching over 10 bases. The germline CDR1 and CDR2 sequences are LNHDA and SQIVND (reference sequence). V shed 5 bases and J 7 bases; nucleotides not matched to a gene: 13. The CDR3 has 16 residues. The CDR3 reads CASSANRDRGSGGYTF. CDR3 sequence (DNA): TGTGCCAGTAGTGCTAACCGGGACAGGGGTTCAGGTGGCTACACCTTC.

The CDR3 sequence: CASSFREPFNSPLHF. The CDR3 DNA is TGCGCCAGCAGCTTTCGAGAACCGTTTAATTCACCCCTCCACTTT. The chain is built from TRBV5-1 and TRBJ1-6; D is unresolved. The germline V and J ends were trimmed by 2 bases and 6 bases, with 12 bases remaining between them. CDR3 length: 15 amino acids. Germline V gene data show CDR1 as SGHRS and CDR2 as YFSETQ.

The CDR3 DNA reads TGTGCTAGTGGTTTGCCATTTACAGGGGCCTCTGGGGCCAACGTCCTGACTTTC. Translating it yields CASGLPFTGASGANVLTF. The gene calls are TRBV12-5 and TRBJ2-6, with TRBD1 identical over 7 bases. Germline V CDR1 and CDR2: LGHNT, FRNRAP. With 2 bases clipped from V and 0 bases from J, the junction kept 7 bases outside the gene matches. The CDR3 has 18 residues. Based on the CDR3 plus reference TRBV12-5 and TRBJ2-6, the full variable domain is DARVTQTPRHKVTEMGQEVTMRCQPILGHNTVFWYRQTMMQGLELLAYFRNRAPLDDSGMPKDRFSAEMPDATLATLKIQPSEPRDSAVYFCASGLPFTGASGANVLTFGAGSRLTVL.

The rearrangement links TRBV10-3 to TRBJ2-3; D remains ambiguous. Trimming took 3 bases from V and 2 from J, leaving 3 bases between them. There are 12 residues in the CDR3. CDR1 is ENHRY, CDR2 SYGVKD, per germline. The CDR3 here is CAISDHTDTQYF. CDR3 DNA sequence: TGTGCCATCAGTGACCACACAGATACGCAGTATTTT.

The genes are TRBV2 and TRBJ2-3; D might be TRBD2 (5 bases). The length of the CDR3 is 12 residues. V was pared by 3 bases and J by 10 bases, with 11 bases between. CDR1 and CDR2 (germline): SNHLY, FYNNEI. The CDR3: CASSDGVMAQYF. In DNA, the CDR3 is TGTGCCAGCAGTGACGGGGTGATGGCGCAGTATTTT.

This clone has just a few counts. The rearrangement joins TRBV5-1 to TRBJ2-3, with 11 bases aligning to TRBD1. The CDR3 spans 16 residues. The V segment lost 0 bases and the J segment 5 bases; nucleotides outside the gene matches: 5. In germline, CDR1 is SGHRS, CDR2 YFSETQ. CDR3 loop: CASSLVGQGAQDTQYF. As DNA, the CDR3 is TGCGCCAGCAGCTTGGTCGGACAGGGGGCGCAAGATACGCAGTATTTT.

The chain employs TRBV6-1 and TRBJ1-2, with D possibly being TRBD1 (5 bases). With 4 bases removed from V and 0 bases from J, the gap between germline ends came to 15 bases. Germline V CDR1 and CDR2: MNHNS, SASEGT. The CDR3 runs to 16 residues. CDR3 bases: TGTGCCAGCAGTGGTCCCAGGGTGGGAGCTAACTATGGCTACACCTTC. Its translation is CASSGPRVGANYGYTF.

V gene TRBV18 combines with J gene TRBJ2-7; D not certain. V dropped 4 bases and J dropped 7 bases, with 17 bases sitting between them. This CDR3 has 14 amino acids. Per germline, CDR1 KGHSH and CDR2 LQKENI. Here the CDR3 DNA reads TGTGCCAGCTCACGGAATAAAGATGACCAAGAGCAGTACTTC. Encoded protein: CASSRNKDDQEQYF.

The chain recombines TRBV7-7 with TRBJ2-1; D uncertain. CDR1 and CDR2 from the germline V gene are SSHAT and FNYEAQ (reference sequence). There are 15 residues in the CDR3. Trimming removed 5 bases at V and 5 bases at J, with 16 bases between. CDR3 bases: TGTGCCAGCAGCCGTAGCCCCTACCTAAACAATGAGCAGTTCTTC. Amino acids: CASSRSPYLNNEQFF. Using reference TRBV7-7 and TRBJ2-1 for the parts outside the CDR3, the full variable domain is GAGVSQSPRYKVTKRGQDVTLRCDPISSHATLYWYQQALGQGPEFLTYFNYEAQPDKSGLPSDRFSAERPEGSISTLTIQRTEQRDSAMYRCASSRSPYLNNEQFFGPGTRLTVL.

The CDR3 sequence: CASSPQTGHQPQHF. The DNA for the CDR3 is TGTGCCAGCAGCCCACAGACAGGGCATCAGCCCCAGCATTTT. The V and J genes are TRBV7-8 and TRBJ1-5; 7 positions match TRBD1. Germline trimming cut 5 bases from V and 5 bases from J; bases unmatched to any gene: 6. The CDR3 is 14 amino acids. Germline V CDR1 and CDR2: SGHVS, FQNEAQ.

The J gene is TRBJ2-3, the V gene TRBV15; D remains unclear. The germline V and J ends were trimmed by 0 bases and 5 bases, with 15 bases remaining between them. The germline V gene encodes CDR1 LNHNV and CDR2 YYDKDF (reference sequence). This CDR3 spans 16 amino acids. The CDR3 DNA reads TGTGCCACCAGCAGAGATCGTCGAGGTTGGGGAGATACGCAGTATTTT. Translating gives CATSRDRRGWGDTQYF.